The 5 T cell receptor beta chains below all came from one sample that was sequenced in a study of shared clonotypes between healthy human individuals. Clones were sequenced by immunoSEQ multiplex PCR, and TCRdb holds only the in-frame ones, with some missing. The data show roughly 500,000 clones, 79% seen once. Material for sequencing was PBMCs. All receptors derive from a woman aged 40 to 49 in good health. Some clones in this sample may be carry-over from other donors' samples.

V is TRBV7-6 and J is TRBJ1-5; D not resolved. The CDR3 is 13 amino acids. CDR1 and CDR2 from the germline V gene are SGHVS and FNYEAQ. The V gene lost 3 bases and the J gene lost 0 bases, with 3 bases spanning the gap. The CDR3 DNA is TGTGCCAGCAGCTTTTCTAGCAATCAGCCCCAGCATTTT. Encoded protein: CASSFSSNQPQHF.

The chain has TRBV11-2 and TRBJ1-1; 8 positions match TRBD1. Germline loops: CDR1 SGHAT, CDR2 FQNNGV. CDR3 length: 12 residues. V lost 6 bases, J lost 5 bases, and 2 bases stayed unmatched. The CDR3 DNA follows: TGTGCCAGCAGTACAGGGGGTACTGAAGCTTTCTTT. It yields the protein CASSTGGTEAFF. Supplemented by reference TRBV11-2 and TRBJ1-1, the full variable domain reads EAGVAQSPRYKIIEKRQSVAFWCNPISGHATLYWYQQILGQGPKLLIQFQNNGVVDDSQLPKDRFSAERLKGVDSTLKIQPAKLEDSAVYLCASSTGGTEAFFGQGTRLTVV.

The rearrangement joins TRBV27 to TRBJ1-4; 8 nucleotides align to TRBD1. Germline V gene data show CDR1 as MNHEY and CDR2 as SMNVEV (reference sequence). CDR3 length: 15 amino acids. The junction had 4 bases not matched to a gene; V was cut back by 5 bases and J by 2 bases. The DNA of the CDR3 is TGTGCCAGCAGTCCCTACAGGGGGACTAATGAAAAACTGTTTTTT. It encodes CASSPYRGTNEKLFF.

This clone was picked up many times. V and J are TRBV5-5 and TRBJ1-5; the D is unclear. CDR3 length: 13 residues. The germline gives CDR1 SGHKS, CDR2 YYEKEE (reference sequence). Trimming cost V 3 bases and J 6 bases, with 10 bases left between them. CDR3 amino acids: CASSSEVRQPQHF. CDR3 DNA: TGTGCCAGCAGCTCGGAGGTACGTCAGCCCCAGCATTTT.

The V and J genes are TRBV11-1 and TRBJ2-1; 8 bases are a match to TRBD2. The junction had 14 bases not matched to a gene; V was cut back by 5 bases and J by 8 bases. The germline V gene encodes CDR1 SGHAT and CDR2 FQDESV (reference sequence). This CDR3 comprises 16 residues. This chain's CDR3 is CASSPRAGLVGYEQFF. In DNA form, the CDR3 reads TGTGCCAGCAGCCCTCGAGCGGGACTAGTGGGTTATGAGCAGTTCTTC.